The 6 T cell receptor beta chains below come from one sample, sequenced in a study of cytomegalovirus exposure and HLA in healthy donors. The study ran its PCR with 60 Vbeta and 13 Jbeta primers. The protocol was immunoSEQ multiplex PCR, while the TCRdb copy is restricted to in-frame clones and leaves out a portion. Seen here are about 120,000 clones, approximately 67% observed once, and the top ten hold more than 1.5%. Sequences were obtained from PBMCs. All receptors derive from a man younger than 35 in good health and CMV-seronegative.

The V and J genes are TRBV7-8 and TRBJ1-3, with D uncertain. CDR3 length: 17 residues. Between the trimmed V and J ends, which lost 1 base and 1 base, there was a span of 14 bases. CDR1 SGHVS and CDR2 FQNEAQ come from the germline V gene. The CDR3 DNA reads TGTGCCAGCAGCTTAGGCGAGGGCCCGGGGTCTGGAAACACCATATATTTT. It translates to CASSLGEGPGSGNTIYF.

CDR3 amino acids: CASSPNDRTLLGYTF. CDR3 DNA: TGTGCCAGCAGCCCTAATGACAGGACTCTTTTAGGCTACACCTTC. V gene TRBV4-2 combines with J gene TRBJ1-2; a possible D gene is TRBD1 (6 bases). In germline, CDR1 is LGHNA, CDR2 YNFKEQ. The length of the CDR3 is 15 residues. The germline V and J ends were trimmed by 4 bases and 8 bases, with 20 bases remaining between them.

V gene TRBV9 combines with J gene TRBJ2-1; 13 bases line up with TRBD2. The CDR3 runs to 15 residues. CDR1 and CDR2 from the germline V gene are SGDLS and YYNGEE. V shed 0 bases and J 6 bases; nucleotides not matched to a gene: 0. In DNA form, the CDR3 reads TGTGCCAGCAGCGTAGGACTAGCGGGAGGCAATGAGCAGTTCTTC. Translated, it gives CASSVGLAGGNEQFF.

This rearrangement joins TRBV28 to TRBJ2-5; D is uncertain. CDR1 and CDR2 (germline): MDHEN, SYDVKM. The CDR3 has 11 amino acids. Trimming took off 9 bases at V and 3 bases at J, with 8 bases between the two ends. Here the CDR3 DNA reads TGTGCCAGTGCCCTAGAAGAGACCCAGTACTTC. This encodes CASALEETQYF.

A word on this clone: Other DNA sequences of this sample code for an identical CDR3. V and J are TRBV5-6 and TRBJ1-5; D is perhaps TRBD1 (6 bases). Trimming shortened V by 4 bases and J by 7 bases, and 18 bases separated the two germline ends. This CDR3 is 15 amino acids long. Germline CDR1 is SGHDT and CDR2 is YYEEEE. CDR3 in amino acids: CASSLGGGAGQPQHF. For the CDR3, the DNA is TGTGCCAGCAGCCTGGGAGGGGGGGCCGGGCAGCCCCAGCATTTT.

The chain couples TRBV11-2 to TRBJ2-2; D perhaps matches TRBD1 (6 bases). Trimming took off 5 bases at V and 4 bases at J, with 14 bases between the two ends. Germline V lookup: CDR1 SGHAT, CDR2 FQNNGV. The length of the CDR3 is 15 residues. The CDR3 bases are TGTGCCAGCAGCACCCGAGACAGGCTCACCGGGGAGCTGTTTTTT. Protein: CASSTRDRLTGELFF.